Sequencing of this T cell receptor (beta chain) was carried out in a study of shared clonotypes between healthy human individuals. CDR1 KGHSH and CDR2 LQKENI come from the germline V gene. The CDR3 extends over 14 amino acids. Trimming at V came to 3 bases and at J to 5 bases, leaving 6 bases not matched to a gene. To note about this clone: Other DNA sequences in the same sample also yield this CDR3.

The authors ran the assay at deep level. Data came from immunoSEQ multiplex PCR; TCRdb stores just in-frame clones and leaves some out. The data show approximately 1.5 million clones, approximately 98.5% seen once. The donor cohort consisted entirely of Caucasian adults residing in Nashville, Tennessee. The chain recombines TRBV18 with TRBJ1-1; 7 bases map to TRBD1. This receptor was obtained from a man aged 25-40 years in good health. Material: naive CD4+ T cells sorted from blood. Subset meaning: CD45RA+ positively selected. As DNA, the CDR3 is TGTGCCAGCTCACCCAGACAGGGAGGGACTGAAGCTTTCTTT. It translates to CASSPRQGGTEAFF.